A single sample gave rise to the 21 T cell receptor beta chains below, sequenced in a study of blood T cell repertoires in COVID-19. Clones were sequenced by immunoSEQ multiplex PCR, and TCRdb holds only the in-frame ones, with some missing. This sample has about 130,000 clones, with around 89% found just once. The source material was peripheral blood. The origin of the receptors is a man aged 50 to 60 with acute or convalescent COVID-19.

V usage is TRBV30 and J usage is TRBJ2-5; the D gene is possibly TRBD2 (5 bases). The CDR3 has 11 residues. Germline V lookup: CDR1 GTSNPN, CDR2 SVGIG (reference sequence). Trimming left V 1 base short and J 5 bases short, with 5 bases between. The CDR3 protein is CAWSGRETQYF. Here the CDR3 DNA reads TGTGCCTGGAGTGGGAGGGAGACCCAGTACTTC.

V usage is TRBV7-3 and J usage is TRBJ1-1, with D tentatively TRBD1 (5 bases). The CDR3 runs to 15 residues. Trimming cost V 5 bases and J 1 base, with 14 bases left between them. Germline V gives CDR1 SGHTA, CDR2 FQGTGA. Written as DNA, the CDR3 is TGTGCCAGCAGCCCGACGTCGGGGGGGAACACTGAAGCTTTCTTT. Protein product: CASSPTSGGNTEAFF.

The chain has TRBV23-1 and TRBJ2-1; the match to TRBD1 covers 9 bases. TRBV23-1 is noted as an ORF with a role that remains uncertain. The V gene end was trimmed by 6 bases and the J gene end by 2 bases; junction bases not matched to a gene: 2. The CDR3 totals 14 residues. For the CDR3, the DNA is TGCGCCAGCAGGGGGACAGGGCCCTACAATGAGCAGTTCTTC. Translation gives CASRGTGPYNEQFF.

The rearrangement links TRBV4-1 to TRBJ2-1; 8 bases match TRBD2. The CDR3 covers 14 residues. Germline trimming cut 2 bases from V and 8 bases from J; bases unmatched to any gene: 5. CDR1 is MGHRA, CDR2 YSYEKL, per germline. CDR3 protein: CASSQPGGIDEQFF. The CDR3 bases are TGCGCCAGCAGCCAACCGGGAGGGATTGATGAGCAGTTCTTC.

About this clone: Germline is not matched at one junction end, which may reflect a read error. This chain joins TRBV7-2 and TRBJ1-2; no definite D call. This CDR3 spans 12 amino acids. Germline V gives CDR1 SGHTA, CDR2 FQGNSA. The CDR3 nucleotides read TGTGCCAGCAGCTTAGATTACGGGAATGCCAGCTTC. Residues: CASSLDYGNASF.

V gene TRBV13 combines with J gene TRBJ2-1; 8 bases are shared with TRBD2. Germline CDR1 and CDR2: PRHDT and FYEKMQ (reference sequence). CDR3 length equals 15 residues. V was pared by 4 bases and J by 1 base, with 3 bases of the junction left unmatched. This CDR3 reads CASSSGGGSYNEQFF. CDR3 DNA sequence: TGTGCCAGCAGCTCTGGCGGGGGGTCCTACAATGAGCAGTTCTTC.

This chain connects TRBV20-1 to TRBJ2-5, with 12 bases that match TRBD2. With V trimmed by 3 bases and J by 2 bases, 7 bases remained unmatched. There are 16 residues in the CDR3. The V gene's germline CDR1 is DFQATT and CDR2 SNEGSKA (reference sequence). The CDR3 DNA follows: TGCAGTGCTAGTGCTAGCGGGGGGGCCCCTCAAGAGACCCAGTACTTC. Its translation is CSASASGGAPQETQYF.

Only one count was recorded for this clone. The chain uses TRBV18 and TRBJ2-6, with unresolved D. This CDR3 has 15 residues. V lost 6 bases to trimming and J lost 8 bases, with 17 bases between them. Germline loops: CDR1 KGHSH, CDR2 LQKENI. DNA for the CDR3: TGTGCCAGCTCTCCTGGTCAGGTGGTTACCAACGTCCTGACTTTC. Its protein product is CASSPGQVVTNVLTF.

J is TRBJ1-5 and V is TRBV2; 9 nucleotides align to TRBD1. The CDR3 runs 16 residues. The trim removed 5 bases at V and 0 bases at J, leaving 5 bases unmatched. Germline V gene sequence: CDR1 SNHLY, CDR2 FYNNEI. The CDR3 protein is CASSPQGANSNQPQHF. The CDR3 DNA reads as TGTGCCAGCAGTCCACAGGGGGCCAATAGCAATCAGCCCCAGCATTTT.

The rearrangement uses TRBV10-1 and TRBJ2-7; D is unclear. This CDR3 has 14 residues. Trimming took off 0 bases at V and 6 bases at J, with 12 bases between the two ends. Per the germline V gene, CDR1 is WNHNN and CDR2 is SYGVQD (reference sequence). This chain's CDR3 is CASSESAVPREQYF. The CDR3 DNA sequence: TGCGCCAGCAGTGAGTCGGCAGTCCCCCGCGAGCAGTACTTC.

The chain employs TRBV5-1 and TRBJ1-2; 7 positions agree with TRBD1. With V trimmed by 4 bases and J by 4 bases, 7 bases remained unmatched. This CDR3 comprises 14 residues. Per the germline V gene, CDR1 is SGHRS and CDR2 is YFSETQ. The CDR3 is CASSTPGGTYGYTF. CDR3 DNA: TGCGCCAGCAGCACCCCAGGGGGAACCTATGGCTACACCTTC.

The chain combines TRBV10-3 with TRBJ1-1, with D maybe TRBD1 (6 bases). Per germline, CDR1 ENHRY and CDR2 SYGVKD. The CDR3 length is 14 residues. The ends were cut back, 7 bases at V and 1 base at J, with 13 bases in the middle. Here the CDR3 DNA reads TGTGCCATCAAACCGGGGGGGGCGAACACTGAAGCTTTCTTT. The encoded protein is CAIKPGGANTEAFF.

The rearrangement joins TRBV6-5 to TRBJ1-5; the match to TRBD1 covers 7 bases. The J segment lost 6 bases and the V segment lost 6 bases, leaving 8 bases of the junction unmatched. In germline, CDR1 is MNHEY, CDR2 SVGAGI. This CDR3 is built from 14 residues. CDR3 bases: TGTGCCAGCAGCCACAGGGGCGGTGGTCAGCCCCAGCATTTT. Encoded protein: CASSHRGGGQPQHF.

A few counts support this clone. J is TRBJ1-2 and V is TRBV4-1, with D uncertain. V lost 0 bases to trimming and J lost 4 bases, with 6 bases between them. The CDR3 loop spans 13 amino acids. Germline loops: CDR1 MGHRA, CDR2 YSYEKL. CDR3 nucleotides: TGCGCCAGCAGCCAAGATACAGCCTATGGCTACACCTTC. Its translation: CASSQDTAYGYTF.

This chain joins TRBV5-4 and TRBJ2-3; 14 bases are a match to TRBD2. Germline CDR1 is SGHNT and CDR2 is YYREEE (reference sequence). V lost 2 bases, J lost 1 base, and 9 bases stayed unmatched. The CDR3 covers 19 residues. CDR3 nucleotide sequence: TGTGCCAGCAGCTTAGAGAGACTAGCGGGAGGGTTGGGCACAGATACGCAGTATTTT. Protein: CASSLERLAGGLGTDTQYF.

This sequence joins TRBV15 and TRBJ2-7; no firm D call. Trimming removed 0 bases from V and 5 bases from J, with 5 bases in between. Germline V gene sequence: CDR1 LNHNV, CDR2 YYDKDF (reference sequence). The CDR3 consists of 12 residues. The CDR3: CATSRDSDEQYF. The CDR3 coding sequence is TGTGCCACCAGCAGAGACAGCGACGAGCAGTACTTC. The whole variable domain, filled in from reference TRBV15 and TRBJ2-7, reads DAMVIQNPRYQVTQFGKPVTLSCSQTLNHNVMYWYQQKSSQAPKLLFHYYDKDFNNEADTPDNFQSRRPNTSFCFLDIRSPGLGDTAMYLCATSRDSDEQYFGPGTRLTVT.

The rearrangement joins TRBV10-3 to TRBJ2-5; 10 nucleotides match TRBD2. The germline CDR1 and CDR2 sequences are ENHRY and SYGVKD. CDR3 length: 16 amino acids. After removal of 6 bases from V and 5 bases from J, the junction contained 12 bases not matched to a gene. Written as DNA, the CDR3 is TGTGCCATCAGAGAAGGTCTAGCGGGGGATAGCGAGACCCAGTACTTC. It translates to CAIREGLAGDSETQYF.

The V and J genes are TRBV18 and TRBJ2-2, with no clear D. The CDR3 contains 16 residues. The ends were cut back, 0 bases at V and 0 bases at J, with 8 bases in the middle. In germline, CDR1 is KGHSH, CDR2 LQKENI. The CDR3 spells CASSPPGRANTGELFF. The CDR3 DNA follows: TGTGCCAGCTCACCACCAGGCCGGGCGAACACCGGGGAGCTGTTTTTT. The entire variable domain, with the rest obtained from reference TRBV18 and TRBJ2-2, is as follows: NAGVMQNPRHLVRRRGQEARLRCSPMKGHSHVYWYRQLPEEGLKFMVYLQKENIIDESGMPKERFSAEFPKEGPSILRIQQVVRGDSAAYFCASSPPGRANTGELFFGEGSRLTVL.

The chain employs TRBV11-3 and TRBJ2-2; 10 nucleotides match TRBD2. CDR1 is SGHNT and CDR2 is YENEEA in the germline V gene. This CDR3 comprises 18 residues. J lost 1 base, V lost 5 bases, and 10 bases had no gene match. CDR3 in DNA: TGTGCCAGCAGCCCTTTCAGCGGGAGGGCCGGGAACACCGGGGAGCTGTTTTTT. Translating it yields CASSPFSGRAGNTGELFF.

This clone was observed a single time. The chain combines TRBV2 with TRBJ1-1; 7 bases match TRBD1. CDR3 length: 15 amino acids. Germline V CDR1 and CDR2: SNHLY, FYNNEI. The trim removed 6 bases at V and 1 base at J, leaving 8 bases unmatched. CDR3 DNA sequence: TGTGCCAGCAGCAGACCGACAGGGTGGAACACTGAAGCTTTCTTT. Its translation is CASSRPTGWNTEAFF.

The rearrangement uses TRBV2 and TRBJ1-6, with TRBD1 matching over 11 bases. Germline-derived CDR1 and CDR2 are SNHLY and FYNNEI. CDR3 length: 14 amino acids. The trim removed 6 bases at V and 9 bases at J, leaving 4 bases unmatched. In DNA, the CDR3 is TGTGCCAGCAGGGGACAGGGGGTGGGTTCACCCCTCCACTTT. This codes for CASRGQGVGSPLHF.